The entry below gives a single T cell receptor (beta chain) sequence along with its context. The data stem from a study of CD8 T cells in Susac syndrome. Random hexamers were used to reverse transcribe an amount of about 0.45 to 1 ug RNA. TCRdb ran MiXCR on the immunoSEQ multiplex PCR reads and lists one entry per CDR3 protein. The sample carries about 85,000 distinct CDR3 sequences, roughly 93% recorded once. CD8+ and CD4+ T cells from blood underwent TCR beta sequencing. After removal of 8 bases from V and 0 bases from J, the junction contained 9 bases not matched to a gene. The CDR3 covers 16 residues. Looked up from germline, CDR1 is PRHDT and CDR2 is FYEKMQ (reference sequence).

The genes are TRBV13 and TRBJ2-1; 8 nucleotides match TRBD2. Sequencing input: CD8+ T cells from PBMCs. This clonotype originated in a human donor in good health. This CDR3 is CASAQAGAPSYNEQFF. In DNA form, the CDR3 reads TGTGCCAGCGCTCAAGCGGGGGCTCCCTCCTACAATGAGCAGTTCTTC.